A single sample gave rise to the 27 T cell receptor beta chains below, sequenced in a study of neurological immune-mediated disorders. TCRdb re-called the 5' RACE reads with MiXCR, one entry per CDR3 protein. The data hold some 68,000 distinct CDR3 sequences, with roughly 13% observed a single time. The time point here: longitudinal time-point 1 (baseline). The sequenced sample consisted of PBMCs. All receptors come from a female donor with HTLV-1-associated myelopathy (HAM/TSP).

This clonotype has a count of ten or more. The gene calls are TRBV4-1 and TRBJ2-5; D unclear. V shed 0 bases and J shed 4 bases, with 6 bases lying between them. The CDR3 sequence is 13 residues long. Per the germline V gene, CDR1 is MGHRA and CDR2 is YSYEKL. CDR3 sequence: CASSQDGSETQYF. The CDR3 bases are TGCGCCAGCAGCCAAGACGGATCAGAGACCCAGTACTTC.

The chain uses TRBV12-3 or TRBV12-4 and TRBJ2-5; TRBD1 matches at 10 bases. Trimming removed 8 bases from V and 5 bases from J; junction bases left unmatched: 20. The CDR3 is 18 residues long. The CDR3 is CASSQEFVRTGGTETQYF. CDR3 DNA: TGTGCCAGCTCCCAAGAGTTCGTTCGGACAGGGGGTACGGAGACCCAGTACTTC.

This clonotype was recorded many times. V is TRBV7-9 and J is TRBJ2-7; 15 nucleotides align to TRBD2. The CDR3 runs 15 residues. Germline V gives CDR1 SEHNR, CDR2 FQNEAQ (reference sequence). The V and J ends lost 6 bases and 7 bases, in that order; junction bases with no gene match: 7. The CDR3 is CASSYYGTSGGEQYF. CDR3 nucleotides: TGTGCCAGCAGTTATTATGGGACTAGCGGGGGGGAGCAGTACTTC.

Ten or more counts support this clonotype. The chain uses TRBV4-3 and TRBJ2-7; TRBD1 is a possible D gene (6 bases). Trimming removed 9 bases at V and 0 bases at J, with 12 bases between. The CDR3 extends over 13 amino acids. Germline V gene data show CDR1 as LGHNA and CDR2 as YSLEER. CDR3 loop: CASSTGLSYEQYF. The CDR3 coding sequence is TGCGCCAGTAGCACAGGGCTCTCCTACGAGCAGTACTTC.

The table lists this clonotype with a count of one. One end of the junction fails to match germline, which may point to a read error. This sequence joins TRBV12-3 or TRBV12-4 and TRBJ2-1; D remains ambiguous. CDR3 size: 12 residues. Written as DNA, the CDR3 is TGTGCCAGCAGTTTACGTGGCGATGAGAAGTTCTTC. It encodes CASSLRGDEKFF.

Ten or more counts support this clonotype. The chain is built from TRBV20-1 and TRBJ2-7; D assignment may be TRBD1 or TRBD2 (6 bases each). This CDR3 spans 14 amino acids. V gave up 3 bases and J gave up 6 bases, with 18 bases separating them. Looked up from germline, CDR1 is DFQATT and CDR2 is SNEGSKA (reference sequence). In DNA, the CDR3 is TGCAGTGCTAGCAAGCCGGGGGCGTCGCGCGAGCAGTACTTC. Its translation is CSASKPGASREQYF.

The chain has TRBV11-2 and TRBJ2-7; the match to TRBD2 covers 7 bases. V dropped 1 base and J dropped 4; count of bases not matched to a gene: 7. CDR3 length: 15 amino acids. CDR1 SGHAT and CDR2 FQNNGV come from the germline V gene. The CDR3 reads CASSLVTGEGYEQYF. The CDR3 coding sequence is TGTGCCAGCAGCTTAGTAACCGGGGAGGGTTACGAGCAGTACTTC.

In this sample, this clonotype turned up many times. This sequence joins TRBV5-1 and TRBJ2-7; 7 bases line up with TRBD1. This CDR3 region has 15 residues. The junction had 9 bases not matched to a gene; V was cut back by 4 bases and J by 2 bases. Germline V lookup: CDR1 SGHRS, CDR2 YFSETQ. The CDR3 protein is CASSVLTGSTYEQYF. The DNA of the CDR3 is TGCGCCAGCAGCGTATTGACAGGGAGCACCTACGAGCAGTACTTC. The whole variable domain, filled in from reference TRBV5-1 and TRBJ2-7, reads KAGVTQTPRYLIKTRGQQVTLSCSPISGHRSVSWYQQTPGQGLQFLFEYFSETQRNKGNFPGRFSGRQFSNSRSEMNVSTLELGDSALYLCASSVLTGSTYEQYFGPGTRLTVT.

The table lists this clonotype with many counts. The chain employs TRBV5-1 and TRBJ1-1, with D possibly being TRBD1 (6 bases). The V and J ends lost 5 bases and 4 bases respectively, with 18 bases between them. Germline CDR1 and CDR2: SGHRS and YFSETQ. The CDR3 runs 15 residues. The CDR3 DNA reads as TGCGCCAGCAGGCTCGACGGGGGCGGGGGCACTGAAGCTTTCTTT. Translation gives CASRLDGGGGTEAFF. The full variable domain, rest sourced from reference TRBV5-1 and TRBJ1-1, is KAGVTQTPRYLIKTRGQQVTLSCSPISGHRSVSWYQQTPGQGLQFLFEYFSETQRNKGNFPGRFSGRQFSNSRSEMNVSTLELGDSALYLCASRLDGGGGTEAFFGQGTRLTVV.

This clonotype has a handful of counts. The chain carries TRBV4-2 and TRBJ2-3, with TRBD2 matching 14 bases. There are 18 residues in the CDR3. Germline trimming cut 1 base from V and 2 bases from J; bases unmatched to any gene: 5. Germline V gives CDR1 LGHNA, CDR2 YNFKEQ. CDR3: CASSQGLAGGKATDTQYF. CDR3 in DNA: TGTGCCAGCAGCCAAGGACTAGCGGGGGGGAAAGCCACAGATACGCAGTATTTT.

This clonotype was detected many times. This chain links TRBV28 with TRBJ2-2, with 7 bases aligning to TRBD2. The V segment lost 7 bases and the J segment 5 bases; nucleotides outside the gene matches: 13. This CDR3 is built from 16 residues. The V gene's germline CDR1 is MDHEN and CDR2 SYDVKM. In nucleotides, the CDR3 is TGTGCCAGCATCCCGGGGGGTGTAGTTGGAACCGGGGAGCTGTTTTTT. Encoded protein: CASIPGGVVGTGELFF.

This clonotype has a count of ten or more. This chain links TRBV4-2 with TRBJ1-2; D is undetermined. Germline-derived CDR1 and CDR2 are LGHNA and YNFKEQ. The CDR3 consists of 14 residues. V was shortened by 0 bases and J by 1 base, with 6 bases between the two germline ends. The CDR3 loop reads CASSQDRYNYGYTF. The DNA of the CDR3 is TGTGCCAGCAGCCAAGACAGATATAACTATGGCTACACCTTC.

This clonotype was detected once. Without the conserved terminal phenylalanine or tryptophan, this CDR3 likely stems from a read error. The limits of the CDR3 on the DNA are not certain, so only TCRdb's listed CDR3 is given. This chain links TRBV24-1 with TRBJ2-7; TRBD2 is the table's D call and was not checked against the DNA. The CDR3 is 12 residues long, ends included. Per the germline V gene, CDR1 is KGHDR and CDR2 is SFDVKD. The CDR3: CATSVQGGEKYL.

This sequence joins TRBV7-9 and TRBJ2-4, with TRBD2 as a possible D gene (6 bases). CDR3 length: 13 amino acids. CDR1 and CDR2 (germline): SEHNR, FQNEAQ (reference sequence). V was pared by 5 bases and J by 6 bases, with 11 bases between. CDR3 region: CASSRQEGNIQYF. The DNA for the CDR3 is TGTGCCAGCAGCCGCCAGGAGGGAAACATTCAGTACTTC.

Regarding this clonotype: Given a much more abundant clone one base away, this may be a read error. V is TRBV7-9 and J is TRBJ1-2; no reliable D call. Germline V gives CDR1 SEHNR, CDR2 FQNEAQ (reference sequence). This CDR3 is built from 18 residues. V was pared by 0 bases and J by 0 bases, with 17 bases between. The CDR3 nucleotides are TGTGCCAGCAGCTTAGCAGGTCTTGTTACAGCTTCTAACTATGGCTACACCTTC. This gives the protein CASSLAGLVTASNYGYTF.

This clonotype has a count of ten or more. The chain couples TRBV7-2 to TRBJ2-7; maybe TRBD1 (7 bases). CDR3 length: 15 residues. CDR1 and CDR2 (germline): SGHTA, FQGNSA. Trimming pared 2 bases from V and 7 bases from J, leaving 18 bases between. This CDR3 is CASSLFQGGREEQYF. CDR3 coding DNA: TGTGCCAGCAGCTTATTCCAGGGGGGACGAGAGGAGCAGTACTTC.

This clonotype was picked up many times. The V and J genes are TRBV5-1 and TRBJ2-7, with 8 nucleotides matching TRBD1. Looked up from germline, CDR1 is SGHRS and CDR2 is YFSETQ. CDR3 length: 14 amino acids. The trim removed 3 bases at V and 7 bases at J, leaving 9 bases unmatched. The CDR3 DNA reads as TGCGCCAGCAGCTATACTCAGGGGGCAGGGGAGCAGTACTTC. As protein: CASSYTQGAGEQYF.

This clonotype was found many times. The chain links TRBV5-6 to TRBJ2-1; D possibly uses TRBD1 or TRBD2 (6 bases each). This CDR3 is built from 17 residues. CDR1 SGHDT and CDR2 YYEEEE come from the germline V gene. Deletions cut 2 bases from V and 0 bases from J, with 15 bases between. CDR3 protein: CASSFPSGASSYNEQFF. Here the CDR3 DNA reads TGTGCCAGCAGCTTCCCATCGGGGGCAAGCTCCTACAATGAGCAGTTCTTC.

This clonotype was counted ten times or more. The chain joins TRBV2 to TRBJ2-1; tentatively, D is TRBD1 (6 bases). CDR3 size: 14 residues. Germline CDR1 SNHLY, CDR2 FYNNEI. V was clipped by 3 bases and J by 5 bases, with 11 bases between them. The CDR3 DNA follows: TGTGCCAGCAGTGACAGGGGATACGACAATGAGCAGTTCTTC. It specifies CASSDRGYDNEQFF.

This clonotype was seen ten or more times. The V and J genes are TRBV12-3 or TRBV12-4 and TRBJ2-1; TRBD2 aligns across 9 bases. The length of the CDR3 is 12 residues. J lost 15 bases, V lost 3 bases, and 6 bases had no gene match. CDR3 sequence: CASSFPRGGGFF. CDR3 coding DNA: TGTGCCAGCAGTTTTCCGCGCGGGGGGGGGTTCTTC.

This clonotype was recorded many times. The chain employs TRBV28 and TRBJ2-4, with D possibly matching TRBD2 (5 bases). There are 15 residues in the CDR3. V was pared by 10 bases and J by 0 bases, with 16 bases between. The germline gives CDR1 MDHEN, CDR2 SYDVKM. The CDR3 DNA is TGTGCCACCCGGGGAGCAGGCGCAGCCAAAAACATTCAGTACTTC. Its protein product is CATRGAGAAKNIQYF. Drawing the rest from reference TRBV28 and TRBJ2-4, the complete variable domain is DVKVTQSSRYLVKRTGEKVFLECVQDMDHENMFWYRQDPGLGLRLIYFSYDVKMKEKGDIPEGYSVSREKKERFSLILESASTNQTSMYLCATRGAGAAKNIQYFGAGTRLSVL.

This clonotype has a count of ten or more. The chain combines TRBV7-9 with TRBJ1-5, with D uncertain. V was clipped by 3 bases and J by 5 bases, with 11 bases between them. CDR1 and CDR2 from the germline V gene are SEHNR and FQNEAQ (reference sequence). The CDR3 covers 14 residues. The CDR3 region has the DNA TGTGCCAGCAGCTTTTTAGGGTCTCATCAGCCCCAGCATTTT. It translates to CASSFLGSHQPQHF.

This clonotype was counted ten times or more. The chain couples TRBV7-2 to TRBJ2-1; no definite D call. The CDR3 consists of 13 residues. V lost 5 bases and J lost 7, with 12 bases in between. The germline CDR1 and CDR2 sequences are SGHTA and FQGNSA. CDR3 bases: TGTGCCAGCAGCCCCTACTTGGCAAATGAGCAGTTCTTC. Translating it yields CASSPYLANEQFF.

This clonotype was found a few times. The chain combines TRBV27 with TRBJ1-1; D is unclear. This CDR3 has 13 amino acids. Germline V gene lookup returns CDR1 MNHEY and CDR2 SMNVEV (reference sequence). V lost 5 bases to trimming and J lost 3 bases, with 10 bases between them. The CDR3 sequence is CASSKTSYTEAFF. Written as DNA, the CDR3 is TGTGCCAGCAGTAAGACCTCTTACACTGAAGCTTTCTTT.

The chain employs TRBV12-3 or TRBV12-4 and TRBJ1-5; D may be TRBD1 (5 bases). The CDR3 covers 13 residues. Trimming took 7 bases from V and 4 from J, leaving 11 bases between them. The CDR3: CASTPDSNQPQHF. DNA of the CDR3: TGTGCCAGCACCCCCGACAGTAATCAGCCCCAGCATTTT.

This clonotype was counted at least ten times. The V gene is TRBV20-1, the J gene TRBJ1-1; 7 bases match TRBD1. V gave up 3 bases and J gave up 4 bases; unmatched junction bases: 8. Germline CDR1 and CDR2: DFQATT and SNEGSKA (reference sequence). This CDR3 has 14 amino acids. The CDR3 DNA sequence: TGCAGTGCTAGGAAGGAGGGGGCGCGCACTGAAGCTTTCTTT. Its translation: CSARKEGARTEAFF.

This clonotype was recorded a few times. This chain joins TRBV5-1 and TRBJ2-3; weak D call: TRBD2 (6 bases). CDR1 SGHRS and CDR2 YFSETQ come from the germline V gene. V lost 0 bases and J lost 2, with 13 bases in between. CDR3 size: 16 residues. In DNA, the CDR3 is TGCGCCAGCAGCTTGGTCGGGGGAGGAAACACAGATACGCAGTATTTT. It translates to CASSLVGGGNTDTQYF. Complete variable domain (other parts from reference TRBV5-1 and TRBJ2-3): KAGVTQTPRYLIKTRGQQVTLSCSPISGHRSVSWYQQTPGQGLQFLFEYFSETQRNKGNFPGRFSGRQFSNSRSEMNVSTLELGDSALYLCASSLVGGGNTDTQYFGPGTRLTVL.